This T cell receptor (beta chain) was identified during a study of lymphopenia after photon versus proton radiotherapy (dated by TCRdb to between 2019 and 2020). Describing the broader study: Photon and proton radiation therapy were compared by the study for their immunological effects in patients with gastrointestinal tumors who developed high-grade lymphopenia. The approximately 20 patients in the cohort had gastrointestinal tumors, were treated with either photon or proton therapy, and subsequently developed lymphopenia. The study was designed to characterize how the impact on the immune system differs between the two radiation modalities.

What the work shows at the level of the full study, not this receptor alone: During treatment, patients who received photon therapy lost naive T cells and TCR diversity and gained effector/memory populations, whereas patients who received proton therapy remained relatively stable. The authors looked at the survival association only in patients who died, and they framed better survival with proton therapy as a possibility rather than a demonstrated result. Among patients across the cohort who died, overall survival time showed an inverse correlation with a larger post-nadir drop in TCR diversity. After the lymphocyte count nadir, photon-treated repertoires showed oligoclonal expansion, especially of CD8+ Temra cells, which drove the drop in diversity.

Relative to germline, V is missing 5 bases and J is missing 0 bases, with 4 bases of the junction outside any gene match. The germline V gene specifies MGHDK as CDR1 and SYGVNS as CDR2. Including the terminal cysteine and phenylalanine, the CDR3 comprises 16 residues. The sequence is cut down to CDR3 DNA, 48 bases in frame from base 1. Library preparation employed the immunoSEQ multiplex PCR assay. Alongside multiparametric flow cytometry, deep sequencing of rearranged TCR beta loci was used to profile the T cell repertoires. TCRdb obtained this table from immuneACCESS and retained in-frame rearrangements with V and J assigned. These tables miss some clones; where compared with another copy, unresolved V genes account for less than half of the shortfall, and the remainder is unexplained. The sample has roughly 12,000 clones on record, 88% of them singletons. The ten biggest clones cover roughly 4% of the sample.

With respect to this clone: Its antigen target is currently unknown. Per-base qualities were not stored, and no clone one base away is much larger.

This sequence originates from a man between 60 and 70 years old with pancreatic cancer. The rearranged segments are TRBV25-1 and TRBJ1-4, with 9 bases in between that match TRBD1. The specimen was peripheral blood, collected from a patient treated with photon-based radiotherapy. This receptor has the CDR3 CASSTRTGATNEKLFF. The nucleotides read TGTGCCAGCAGTACCCGGACAGGGGCAACTAATGAAAAACTGTTTTTT. Here the CDR3 is joined to the reference TRBV25-1 and TRBJ1-4 genes, and the full variable domain is: EADIYQTPRYLVIGTGKKITLECSQTMGHDKMYWYQQDPGMELHLIHYSYGVNSTEKGDLSSESTVSRIRTEHFPLTLESARPSHTSQYLCASSTRTGATNEKLFFGSGTQLSVL.